The clone carrying this T cell receptor beta chain has at least ten counts. Its target is not known. This sample was included in a study of T-cell reconstitution after alpha-beta-depleted transplantation in children. Overall study findings and caveats: Reported findings indicate that, about two months after transplant, alpha-beta T cells came from several hundred expanded clones, which were derived from non-depleted graft cells. At one year after transplant, newly produced T cells mostly accounted for T-cell counts and diversity. Some patients owed their high day-60 TCRbeta diversity to surviving recipient T cells and thymic progenitors.

This CDR3 comprises 15 residues. CDR1 and CDR2 from the germline V gene are MNHEY and SVGEGT. Trimming stripped 2 bases from V and 1 base from J, with 12 bases between. The authors prepared the TCRbeta library with unique molecular identifiers. TCRdb called the PCR reads again in MiXCR, with one record for every CDR3 protein. The profile shows over 200,000 distinct CDR3 sequences, 11% of them singletons. This sequence was found in a child in the first two years of life with acute myeloid leukemia, due to receive a stem cell transplant. This specimen consisted of PBMCs, obtained before TCRalphabeta/CD19-depleted stem cell transplant. The V call is TRBV6-2 or TRBV6-3, the J call TRBJ2-7, with D possibly being TRBD2 (5 bases). CDR3 DNA sequence: TGTGCCAGCAGTTACGTTAGGACTCAGTCCTACGAGCAGTACTTC. This encodes CASSYVRTQSYEQYF.